This T cell receptor (beta chain) was obtained from a study of blood T cell repertoires in COVID-19. Study details: PBMCs, B-cell-depleted T cells, or T cells were the source of the cDNA or gDNA that made up the material.

Trimming cost V 5 bases and J 5 bases, with 13 bases left between them. Germline V gene sequence: CDR1 MNHEY, CDR2 SVGEGT. This CDR3 has 13 amino acids. In the original analysis: How many nucleated cells were present was estimated from reference gene primer amplification. Only in-frame clones appear in the TCRdb table, and some are missing; sequencing was by immunoSEQ multiplex PCR. V and J calls and clone size are as listed in that table; D and trimming were resolved from the DNA. This table holds tens of thousands of clones, around 80% found once. Sequenced sample: peripheral blood. This sequence was found in a human donor in a cohort sampled during active COVID-19. V is TRBV6-2 or TRBV6-3 and J is TRBJ2-7, with D hard to call. The DNA for the CDR3 is TGTGCCAGCAGTCCCCAGAAATCCCACGAGCAGTACTTC. This translates into CASSPQKSHEQYF.